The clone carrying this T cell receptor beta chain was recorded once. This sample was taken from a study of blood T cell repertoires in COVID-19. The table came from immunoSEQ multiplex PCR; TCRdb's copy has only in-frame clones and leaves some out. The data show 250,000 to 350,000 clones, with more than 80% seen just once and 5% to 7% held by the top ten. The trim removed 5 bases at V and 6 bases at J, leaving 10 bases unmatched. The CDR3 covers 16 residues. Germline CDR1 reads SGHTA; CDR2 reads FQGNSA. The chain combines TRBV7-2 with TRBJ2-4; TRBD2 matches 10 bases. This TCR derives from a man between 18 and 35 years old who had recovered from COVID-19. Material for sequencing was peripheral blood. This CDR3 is CASSPDSWTSGNIQYF. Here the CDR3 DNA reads TGTGCCAGCAGCCCAGACAGTTGGACTAGCGGAAACATTCAGTACTTC. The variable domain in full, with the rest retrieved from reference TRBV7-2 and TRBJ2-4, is GAGVSQSPSNKVTEKGKDVELRCDPISGHTALYWYRQSLGQGLEFLIYFQGNSAPDKSGLPSDRFSAERTGGSVSTLTIQRTQQEDSAVYLCASSPDSWTSGNIQYFGAGTRLSVL.